A few counts support the clone carrying this T cell receptor beta chain. TCRdb processed the 5' RACE reads anew with MiXCR; each CDR3 protein has one entry. This sample has about 7,700 distinct CDR3 sequences, with roughly a sixth found just once. The time point was: sample taken at primary tumor resection. Untreated early-stage non-small cell lung cancer patients, over 55 in total, were the donors. Unsorted tumor, nontumor lung tissue or cryopreserved PBMC supplied the whole RNA. Trimming stripped 5 bases from V and 0 bases from J, with 17 bases between. The CDR3 spans 16 residues. Germline CDR1 is SGHRS and CDR2 is YFSETQ. This record belongs to a study of spatial heterogeneity in lung cancer. Study-level background: Alpha-chain sequences were consistently detected less often than beta-chain sequences.

This clonotype was obtained from a male donor with early-stage non-small cell lung cancer. The source material was normal lung tissue next to the tumor, sampled at surgery. The chain uses TRBV5-1 and TRBJ1-1; maybe TRBD1 (6 bases). The CDR3 DNA follows: TGCGCCAGCAGTATATATGGGGGCACCCTGAACACTGAAGCTTTCTTT. This codes for CASSIYGGTLNTEAFF.